Sequencing of this TCR beta chain was carried out in a study of blood T cell repertoires in COVID-19. At the level of the study: Acute and convalescent COVID-19 specimens originated in the United States, Italy and Spain. PBMCs, B-cell-depleted T cells, or T cells were the source of the cDNA or gDNA that made up the material.

Authors' processing steps: Amplified reference gene primers provided the basis for estimating nucleated cell counts. Only in-frame clones appear in the TCRdb table, and some are missing; sequencing was by immunoSEQ multiplex PCR. The V and J calls and clone size are taken from that table; D and trimming were inferred from the DNA. The sample lists approximately 89,000 clones; roughly nine tenths were seen once. The sample was peripheral blood. This clonotype was obtained from a man between 65 and 80 years old with acute or convalescent COVID-19.

In DNA, the CDR3 is TGTGCCAGCAGCCGCCCCGGCTACGAGCAGTACTTC. Amino acids: CASSRPGYEQYF. This chain links TRBV11-2 with TRBJ2-7; D not resolved. Germline V lookup: CDR1 SGHAT, CDR2 FQNNGV. The CDR3 has 12 amino acids. Deletions cut 5 bases from V and 3 bases from J, with 8 bases between.